The clone carrying this T cell receptor beta chain was observed at least ten times. Its matching antigen is unknown. The data were taken from a study of T cells in Graves' hyperthyroidism and ophthalmopathy. Germline assignment: CDR1 GTSNPN and CDR2 SVGIG (reference sequence). V was pared by 1 base and J by 6 bases, with 13 bases between. The CDR3 has 14 residues. TCR beta CDR3 sequences were amplified from RNA transcripts. A set of HTBI primers served as the primers for a first-round RT-PCR of the TCR CDR3. TCRdb ran MiXCR on the multiplex PCR reads and lists one entry per CDR3 protein. Seen here are hundreds of thousands of distinct CDR3 sequences, approximately 15% observed once, and the top ten hold about a quarter. General study results and limits: Progression to ophthalmopathy was predicted a median of about six months early. The majority of expanded thyroid clonotypes above 0.001 also appeared in blood.

This chain joins TRBV30 and TRBJ1-5; tentative D call: TRBD1 (6 bases). Sequenced sample: blood. The sequence came from a woman between 18 and 29 years old with Graves' hyperthyroidism that later progressed to Graves' ophthalmopathy. For the CDR3, the DNA is TGTGCCTGGAGTGGGGGGGCGAATCGTCAGCCCCAGCATTTT. Translating gives CAWSGGANRQPQHF.